This T cell receptor (beta chain) was sequenced in a study of response to subunit inactivated influenza vaccine (dated by TCRdb to between 2018 and 2020). In the study overall: The study used deep quantitative T cell receptor repertoire profiling to track responses to a trivalent subunit inactivated influenza vaccine. What the work shows at the level of the full study, not this receptor alone: The authors suggested that each seasonal influenza vaccination may recruit only a limited number of new T cells.

Turning to this clonotype: Its binding antigen is unknown. Base qualities are not at hand, and no much larger clone is one base apart.

Receptor libraries were prepared by RT-PCR. TCRdb records Illumina HiSeq 2500 as the sequencer. TCRdb reprocessed the public reads (quality trimming at Q25 with fastp, clone calling with MiXCR) and kept in-frame beta chains. Here each entry gathers all rows of one CDR3 protein and keeps the most common genes and DNA. This sample has 450,000 to 600,000 distinct CDR3 sequences in its table, and less than 8% of those were observed once. The top ten clonotypes cover over 10% of the sample. The source was PBMCs from blood, collected 23 months after vaccination. The sequence derives from a man between 45 and 75 years old who received an inactivated influenza vaccine. Donor details come from another sample of the same person, matched by shared clones.

This receptor carries the CDR3 CAISEFRDRGTDTQYF. The DNA sequence is given as TGTGCCATCAGTGAGTTTCGGGACAGGGGAACAGATACGCAGTATTTT. The sequence links TRBV10-3 to TRBJ2-3; TRBD1 matches 10 bases in the middle. Reading from cysteine to phenylalanine, the CDR3 counts 16 amino acids. Only CDR3 DNA is held: 48 bases, read in frame from base 1. From the germline V gene, CDR1 is ENHRY and CDR2 is SYGVKD. Ends trimmed: V by 1 base, J by 3 bases; bases unmatched to a gene: 4.